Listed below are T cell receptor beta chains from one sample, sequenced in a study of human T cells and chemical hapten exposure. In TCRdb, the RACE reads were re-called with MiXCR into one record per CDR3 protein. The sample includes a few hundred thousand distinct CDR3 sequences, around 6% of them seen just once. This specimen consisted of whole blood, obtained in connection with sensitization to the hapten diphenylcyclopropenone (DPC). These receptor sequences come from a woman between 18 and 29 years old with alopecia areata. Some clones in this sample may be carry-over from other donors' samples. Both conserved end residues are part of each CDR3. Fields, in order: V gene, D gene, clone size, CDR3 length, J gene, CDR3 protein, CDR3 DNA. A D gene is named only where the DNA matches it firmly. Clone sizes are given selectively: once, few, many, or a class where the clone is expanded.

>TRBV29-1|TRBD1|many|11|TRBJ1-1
CSVTGVPEAFF
TGCAGCGTGACAGGGGTTCCTGAAGCTTTCTTT
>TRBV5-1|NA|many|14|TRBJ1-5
CASSLDSISQPQHF
TGCGCCAGCAGCTTAGACTCAATCAGTCAGCCCCAGCATTTT
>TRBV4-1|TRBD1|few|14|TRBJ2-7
CASSPRDRVYEQYF
TGCGCCAGCAGCCCACGGGACAGGGTATACGAGCAGTACTTC
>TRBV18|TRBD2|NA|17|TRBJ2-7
CASSPPSGGYGHHEQYF
TGTGCCAGCTCACCTCCCAGCGGGGGGTACGGTCACCACGAGCAGTACTTC
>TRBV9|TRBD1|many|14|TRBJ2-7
CASGPGTGPYEQYF
TGTGCCAGCGGTCCCGGGACAGGACCCTACGAGCAGTACTTC
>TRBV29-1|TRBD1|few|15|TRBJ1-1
CSVHRPDRASTEAFF
TGCAGCGTCCATCGGCCTGACAGGGCAAGTACTGAAGCTTTCTTT
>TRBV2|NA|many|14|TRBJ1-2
CASSEQSVNYGYTF
TGTGCCAGCAGTGAACAGTCTGTTAACTATGGCTACACCTTC
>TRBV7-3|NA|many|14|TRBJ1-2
CASSPDSTGSGYTF
TGTGCCAGCAGCCCAGACTCCACAGGGTCCGGCTACACCTTC
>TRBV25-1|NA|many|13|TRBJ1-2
CASSVQGIDGYTF
TGTGCCAGCAGTGTCCAGGGCATCGATGGCTACACCTTC
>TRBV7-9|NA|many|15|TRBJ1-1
CASSAKTLLGPEAFF
TGTGCCAGCAGCGCCAAGACATTACTAGGCCCTGAAGCTTTCTTT
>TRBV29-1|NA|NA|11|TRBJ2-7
CSVEISYEQYF
TGCAGCGTTGAAATCTCCTACGAGCAGTACTTC
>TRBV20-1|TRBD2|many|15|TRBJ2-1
CSARDSGGADYEQFF
TGCAGTGCTAGAGACAGCGGGGGGGCCGATTATGAGCAGTTCTTC
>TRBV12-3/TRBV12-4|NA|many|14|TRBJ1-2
CASSLTGLDYGYTF
TGTGCCAGCAGTTTAACGGGGCTGGACTATGGCTACACCTTC
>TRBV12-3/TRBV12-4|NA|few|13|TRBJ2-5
CASIRAPGGTQYF
TGTGCCAGCATTAGGGCCCCCGGCGGGACCCAGTACTTC
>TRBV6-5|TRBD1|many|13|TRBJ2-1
CASQNRGHNEQFF
TGTGCCAGCCAAAACAGGGGTCACAATGAGCAGTTCTTC
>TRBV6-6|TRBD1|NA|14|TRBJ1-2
CASRLGTANYGYTF
TGTGCCAGCAGATTAGGGACAGCTAACTATGGCTACACCTTC
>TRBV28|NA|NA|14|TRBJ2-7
CASSFVGESYEQYF
TGTGCCAGCAGTTTCGTTGGGGAGTCCTACGAGCAGTACTTC